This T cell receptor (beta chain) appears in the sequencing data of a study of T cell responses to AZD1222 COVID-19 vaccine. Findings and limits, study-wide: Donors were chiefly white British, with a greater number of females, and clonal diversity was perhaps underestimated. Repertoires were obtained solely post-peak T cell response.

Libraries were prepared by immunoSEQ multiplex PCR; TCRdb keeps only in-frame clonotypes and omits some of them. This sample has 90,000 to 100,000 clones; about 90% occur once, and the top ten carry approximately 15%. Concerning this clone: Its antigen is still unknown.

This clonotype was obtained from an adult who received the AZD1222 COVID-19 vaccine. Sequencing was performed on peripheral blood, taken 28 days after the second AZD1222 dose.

This CDR3 is CASSPSSGNTIYF. Here the CDR3 DNA reads TGTGCCAGCAGCCCGAGCTCTGGAAACACCATATATTTT. The rearrangement uses TRBV11-3 and TRBJ1-3; no reliable D call. The CDR3 is 13 residues long. The germline V gene encodes CDR1 SGHNT and CDR2 YENEEA. Between the trimmed V and J ends, which lost 5 bases and 0 bases, there was a span of 5 bases.